The 14 T cell receptor beta chains reported below all come from one sample, sequenced in a study of PD-L1 blockade in urothelial cancer. Sequencing was performed with immunoSEQ multiplex PCR; in TCRdb, only in-frame clones are kept and a portion is missing. The table shows some 120,000 clones, with roughly 83% occurring only once. Time point defined: pretreatment peripheral blood. Sequencing was performed on PBMCs, taken around atezolizumab (anti-PD-L1) treatment. The receptors originated from a man aged 45-60 years with urothelial cancer.

J is TRBJ2-2 and V is TRBV2; a possible D gene is TRBD1 (5 bases). The CDR3 extends over 15 amino acids. Between the trimmed V and J ends, which lost 8 bases and 3 bases, there was a span of 16 bases. Germline V gene data show CDR1 as SNHLY and CDR2 as FYNNEI. The CDR3: CASGRGGSYTGELFF. The CDR3 region has the DNA TGTGCCAGCGGAAGGGGTGGCAGTTACACCGGGGAGCTGTTTTTT.

This clone was counted once. The chain uses TRBV9 and TRBJ2-3, with a weak D call TRBD1 (5 bases). Trimming left V 0 bases short and J 4 bases short, with 15 bases between. The length of the CDR3 is 16 residues. Germline V gene lookup returns CDR1 SGDLS and CDR2 YYNGEE. The CDR3 region has the DNA TGTGCCAGCAGCGTAGACAGGTCCTGGTTGGCAGATACGCAGTATTTT. As protein: CASSVDRSWLADTQYF.

This chain joins TRBV28 and TRBJ1-5; a weak D match, TRBD1 (6 bases). This CDR3 has 16 amino acids. Germline loops: CDR1 MDHEN, CDR2 SYDVKM. The V end lost 5 bases, the J end lost 1 base, and 15 bases lay between the germline ends. CDR3 in amino acids: CASSPTGWGSNQPQHF. In DNA, the CDR3 is TGTGCCAGCAGTCCAACAGGGTGGGGGAGCAATCAGCCCCAGCATTTT. Based on the CDR3 plus reference TRBV28 and TRBJ1-5, the full variable domain is DVKVTQSSRYLVKRTGEKVFLECVQDMDHENMFWYRQDPGLGLRLIYFSYDVKMKEKGDIPEGYSVSREKKERFSLILESASTNQTSMYLCASSPTGWGSNQPQHFGDGTRLSIL.

The chain is built from TRBV9 and TRBJ1-1; 7 nucleotides align to TRBD1. CDR3 length: 15 residues. CDR1 is SGDLS and CDR2 is YYNGEE in the germline V gene. J was trimmed by 2 bases and V by 0 bases; bases with no gene match: 4. As DNA, the CDR3 is TGTGCCAGCAGCGTAGTCAGACAGGGCAACACTGAAGCTTTCTTT. This sequence encodes CASSVVRQGNTEAFF. Full variable domain (outside the CDR3, taken from reference TRBV9 and TRBJ1-1): DSGVTQTPKHLITATGQRVTLRCSPRSGDLSVYWYQQSLDQGLQFLIQYYNGEERAKGNILERFSAQQFPDLHSELNLSSLELGDSALYFCASSVVRQGNTEAFFGQGTRLTVV.

The chain employs TRBV19 and TRBJ2-3; tentative D call: TRBD2 (6 bases). CDR3 length: 14 amino acids. V was trimmed by 6 bases and J by 0 bases, leaving 10 bases between them. Germline CDR1 LNHDA, CDR2 SQIVND (reference sequence). In DNA, the CDR3 is TGTGCCAGTAGCCAGCGGGTTAGCACAGATACGCAGTATTTT. This gives the protein CASSQRVSTDTQYF.

The chain joins TRBV6-4 to TRBJ2-3, with TRBD2 matching 11 bases. Looked up from germline, CDR1 is MRHNA and CDR2 is SNTAGT. The V gene end was trimmed by 2 bases and the J gene end by 4 bases; junction bases not matched to a gene: 2. The CDR3 length is 15 residues. CDR3 in DNA: TGTGCCAGCAGTGACATAGCGGGAGGGCCAGATACGCAGTATTTT. It codes for CASSDIAGGPDTQYF.

The chain has TRBV27 and TRBJ2-7; 10 nucleotides match TRBD2. This CDR3 is built from 13 residues. J lost 5 bases, V lost 6 bases, and 4 bases had no gene match. Germline CDR1 reads MNHEY; CDR2 reads SMNVEV (reference sequence). The CDR3 region is CASRGLAPNEQYF. As DNA, the CDR3 is TGTGCCAGCAGGGGACTAGCGCCCAACGAGCAGTACTTC.

The chain couples TRBV15 to TRBJ2-2; D is unclear. The CDR3 spans 14 residues. Germline CDR1 and CDR2: LNHNV and YYDKDF (reference sequence). V gave up 2 bases and J gave up 5 bases, with 9 bases separating them. CDR3 sequence reads: CATSRPVSTGELFF. The DNA for the CDR3 is TGTGCCACCAGCAGACCGGTATCGACCGGGGAGCTGTTTTTT.

V gene TRBV19 combines with J gene TRBJ2-5; 12 nucleotides align to TRBD2. With 2 bases clipped from V and 1 base from J, the junction kept 2 bases outside the gene matches. The germline V gene has CDR1 LNHDA and CDR2 SQIVND (reference sequence). The CDR3 runs 16 residues. In DNA, the CDR3 is TGTGCCAGTAGTATACGACTAGCGGGAGCCCAAGAGACCCAGTACTTC. It yields the protein CASSIRLAGAQETQYF. Supplemented by reference TRBV19 and TRBJ2-5, the full variable domain reads DGGITQSPKYLFRKEGQNVTLSCEQNLNHDAMYWYRQDPGQGLRLIYYSQIVNDFQKGDIAEGYSVSREKKESFPLTVTSAQKNPTAFYLCASSIRLAGAQETQYFGPGTRLLVL.

V is TRBV7-6 and J is TRBJ2-7, with D uncertain. V lost 1 base and J 5 bases, leaving 6 bases between the germline ends. Germline V gene data show CDR1 as SGHVS and CDR2 as FNYEAQ. The CDR3 is 12 amino acids. CDR3 nucleotides: TGTGCCAGCAGCTTAGTCGGTGACGAGCAGTACTTC. Protein sequence: CASSLVGDEQYF.

The chain is built from TRBV11-2 and TRBJ2-1; 8 bases agree with TRBD2. V lost 8 bases and J lost 5; bases outside the gene matches: 8. This CDR3 is 14 amino acids long. Germline V gives CDR1 SGHAT, CDR2 FQNNGV. DNA for the CDR3: TGTGCCAGCGGCGAGGGTAGCGGGAACAATGAGCAGTTCTTC. The encoded protein is CASGEGSGNNEQFF.

The chain employs TRBV6-1 and TRBJ1-5; no clear D. Germline V CDR1 and CDR2: MNHNS, SASEGT. The CDR3 contains 13 residues. With 2 bases removed from V and 1 base from J, the gap between germline ends came to 3 bases. This CDR3 reads CASSESSNQPQHF. The CDR3, as DNA: TGTGCCAGCAGTGAATCGAGCAATCAGCCCCAGCATTTT.

The chain uses TRBV28 and TRBJ1-1; D is unresolved. Germline V gene data show CDR1 as MDHEN and CDR2 as SYDVKM. The germline V and J ends were trimmed by 6 bases and 4 bases, with 18 bases remaining between them. CDR3 size: 15 residues. CDR3 protein: CASSPPSRHGTEAFF. CDR3 coding DNA: TGTGCCAGCAGCCCCCCATCGAGGCATGGCACTGAAGCTTTCTTT.

The V call is TRBV4-1, the J call TRBJ1-2, with D unresolved. The V end was cut by 2 bases, the J end by 3 bases, with 16 bases between. The CDR3 totals 16 residues. Looked up from germline, CDR1 is MGHRA and CDR2 is YSYEKL. This CDR3 reads CASSQFGGSGYYGYTF. The CDR3 DNA sequence: TGCGCCAGCAGCCAATTCGGTGGATCGGGTTACTATGGCTACACCTTC.